Following are 25 T cell receptor beta chains from one sample sequenced in a study of blood T cell repertoires in COVID-19. The protocol was immunoSEQ multiplex PCR, while the TCRdb copy is restricted to in-frame clones and leaves out a portion. The data show 200,000 to 250,000 clones, approximately 86% seen once. The sample was peripheral blood. These receptors all stem from a woman of 80 years or more with acute or convalescent COVID-19.

The chain has TRBV7-9 and TRBJ2-1, with 9 bases lining up with TRBD1. V dropped 4 bases and J dropped 5; count of bases not matched to a gene: 12. Germline CDR1 SEHNR, CDR2 FQNEAQ (reference sequence). There are 17 residues in the CDR3. The CDR3 DNA reads TGTGCCAGCAGCTCTCGATCCGGGACAGGGAGAGACAATGAGCAGTTCTTC. The encoded protein is CASSSRSGTGRDNEQFF. Full variable domain (outside the CDR3, taken from reference TRBV7-9 and TRBJ2-1): DTGVSQNPRHKITKRGQNVTFRCDPISEHNRLYWYRQTLGQGPEFLTYFQNEAQLEKSRLLSDRFSAERPKGSFSTLEIQRTEQGDSAMYLCASSSRSGTGRDNEQFFGPGTRLTVL.

The chain couples TRBV19 to TRBJ1-5; 11 nucleotides line up with TRBD1. The junction had 9 bases not matched to a gene; V was cut back by 6 bases and J by 11 bases. Germline V gives CDR1 LNHDA, CDR2 SQIVND (reference sequence). The CDR3 extends over 14 amino acids. The CDR3 DNA follows: TGTGCCAGTAGGTGGGACAGGGGGTCCCCAGCCCAGCATTTT. It encodes CASRWDRGSPAQHF.

This clone came up a few times. The gene calls are TRBV11-3 and TRBJ1-6, with 10 bases fitting TRBD1. This CDR3 has 16 residues. The V gene's germline CDR1 is SGHNT and CDR2 YENEEA. V was pared by 5 bases and J by 4 bases, with 5 bases of the junction left unmatched. CDR3 amino acids: CASSPRDRGYNSPLHF. In DNA form, the CDR3 reads TGTGCCAGCAGCCCCCGGGACAGGGGTTATAATTCACCCCTCCACTTT.

The chain uses TRBV4-3 and TRBJ1-2, with D possibly TRBD1 on 5 matching bases. The V gene lost 4 bases and the J gene lost 4 bases, with 13 bases spanning the gap. From germline, CDR1 is LGHNA and CDR2 YSLEER. The CDR3 extends over 14 amino acids. CDR3 loop: CASSPLGRAYGYTF. The CDR3 bases are TGCGCCAGCAGCCCTTTGGGCAGGGCCTATGGCTACACCTTC.

A single count supports this clone. The chain joins TRBV12-3 or TRBV12-4 to TRBJ2-5, with a tentative D call TRBD1 (5 bases). Trimming removed 7 bases at V and 7 bases at J, with 16 bases between. The CDR3 has 13 residues. The CDR3 DNA is TGTGCCAGCACCATTCAGGGCTTGTGGACCCAGTACTTC. Translation gives CASTIQGLWTQYF.

The CDR3 region has the DNA TGTGCCAGCAGCCGTCGGGGGAGTGGCTACACCTTC. Encoded protein: CASSRRGSGYTF. This chain joins TRBV27 and TRBJ1-2; D is possibly TRBD1 (5 bases). From germline, CDR1 is MNHEY and CDR2 SMNVEV (reference sequence). Trimming pared 6 bases from V and 7 bases from J, leaving 12 bases between. The CDR3 runs to 12 residues.

The gene calls are TRBV19 and TRBJ1-4; tentatively, D is TRBD1 (5 bases). The CDR3 has 13 amino acids. Per germline, CDR1 LNHDA and CDR2 SQIVND (reference sequence). The V gene lost 7 bases and the J gene lost 7 bases, with 13 bases spanning the gap. CDR3: CASMGGAGEKLFF. CDR3 DNA: TGTGCCAGTATGGGAGGGGCCGGTGAAAAACTGTTTTTT. Full variable domain (missing parts from reference TRBV19 and TRBJ1-4): DGGITQSPKYLFRKEGQNVTLSCEQNLNHDAMYWYRQDPGQGLRLIYYSQIVNDFQKGDIAEGYSVSREKKESFPLTVTSAQKNPTAFYLCASMGGAGEKLFFGSGTQLSVL.

The chain links TRBV18 to TRBJ1-2; D is unclear. V was trimmed by 5 bases and J by 0 bases, leaving 7 bases between them. CDR3 length equals 13 residues. Germline assignment: CDR1 KGHSH and CDR2 LQKENI. DNA for the CDR3: TGTGCCAGCTCAGAAACAGCTAACTATGGCTACACCTTC. This encodes CASSETANYGYTF.

The rearrangement uses TRBV5-1 and TRBJ1-1; 7 bases fit TRBD1. The V segment lost 3 bases and the J segment 12 bases; nucleotides outside the gene matches: 11. Germline values: CDR1 SGHRS, CDR2 YFSETQ. CDR3 size: 13 residues. CDR3 nucleotide sequence: TGCGCCAGCAGCTCCGGACAGGACCCTCGGTCTTTCTTT. Protein: CASSSGQDPRSFF.

The chain has TRBV18 and TRBJ1-6, with 12 bases fitting TRBD1. Germline CDR1 reads KGHSH; CDR2 reads LQKENI. The ends lost 3 bases at V and 7 bases at J; junction bases unmatched: 4. This CDR3 has 16 amino acids. CDR3 nucleotide sequence: TGTGCCAGCTCACCGGGACAGGGGGCCCGGAATTCACCCCTCCACTTT. Translating gives CASSPGQGARNSPLHF.

This clone was recorded only once. This chain connects TRBV13 to TRBJ1-3; no definite D call. CDR1 is PRHDT and CDR2 is FYEKMQ in the germline V gene (reference sequence). CDR3 size: 15 residues. V was shortened by 5 bases and J by 0 bases, with 11 bases between the two germline ends. DNA of the CDR3: TGTGCCAGCAGCCTCCGACGGGGCTCTGGAAACACCATATATTTT. This encodes CASSLRRGSGNTIYF.

The V gene is TRBV5-5, the J gene TRBJ1-5; D perhaps matches TRBD1 (5 bases). Per germline, CDR1 SGHKS and CDR2 YYEKEE (reference sequence). Between the trimmed V and J ends, which lost 1 base and 6 bases, there was a span of 14 bases. This CDR3 is 15 amino acids long. CDR3 sequence reads: CASSLRAGSSQPQHF. The CDR3 bases are TGTGCCAGCAGCTTGAGGGCAGGGTCTAGTCAGCCCCAGCATTTT.

This chain uses TRBV12-3 or TRBV12-4 with TRBJ1-2; D uncertain. CDR3 length equals 12 residues. Trimming took 6 bases from V and 8 from J, leaving 13 bases between them. The CDR3 loop is CASRPVLGGYTF. CDR3 coding DNA: TGTGCCAGCAGACCCGTACTCGGGGGCTACACCTTC.

The chain couples TRBV7-9 to TRBJ2-7; perhaps TRBD1 as D (6 bases). Looked up from germline, CDR1 is SEHNR and CDR2 is FQNEAQ (reference sequence). The CDR3 has 12 amino acids. The ends were cut back, 6 bases at V and 4 bases at J, with 10 bases in the middle. CDR3 DNA: TGTGCCAGCAGTAGAGGGGGTTACGAGCAGTACTTC. Translating it yields CASSRGGYEQYF.

The V and J genes are TRBV19 and TRBJ1-5; 7 bases are shared with TRBD1. This CDR3 contains 14 residues. Germline CDR1 reads LNHDA; CDR2 reads SQIVND (reference sequence). V shed 4 bases and J 2 bases; nucleotides not matched to a gene: 2. In DNA form, the CDR3 reads TGTGCCAGTAGTACCGACAGGGGCAATCAGCCCCAGCATTTT. Translation gives CASSTDRGNQPQHF.

This clone has a handful of counts. The chain combines TRBV28 with TRBJ1-1; a possible D gene is TRBD1 (5 bases). Per germline, CDR1 MDHEN and CDR2 SYDVKM. The CDR3 is made up of 18 amino acids. The V end was cut by 1 base, the J end by 2 bases, with 20 bases between. CDR3 sequence (DNA): TGTGCCAGCAGTTTATCCCCTTTAGGAGGGGCCGGAAACACTGAAGCTTTCTTT. The encoded protein is CASSLSPLGGAGNTEAFF.

V usage is TRBV7-9 and J usage is TRBJ1-1; 8 bases fit TRBD1. The germline CDR1 and CDR2 sequences are SEHNR and FQNEAQ (reference sequence). This CDR3 is built from 15 residues. V lost 3 bases to trimming and J lost 0 bases; unmatched junction nucleotides: 3. The CDR3 sequence: CASSLQGQVNTEAFF. Here the CDR3 DNA reads TGTGCCAGCAGCTTGCAGGGACAGGTGAACACTGAAGCTTTCTTT.

The rearrangement uses TRBV11-3 and TRBJ2-5; D is possibly TRBD1 (6 bases). The ends were cut back, 5 bases at V and 0 bases at J, with 7 bases in the middle. CDR3 size: 13 residues. Germline V gene data show CDR1 as SGHNT and CDR2 as YENEEA. The CDR3 bases are TGTGCCAGCAGCAGGGGGTACCAAGAGACCCAGTACTTC. Translation: CASSRGYQETQYF.

The chain employs TRBV19 and TRBJ1-1; D unclear. The CDR3 loop spans 14 amino acids. CDR1 is LNHDA, CDR2 SQIVND, per germline (reference sequence). V lost 3 bases and J 0 bases, leaving 8 bases between the germline ends. DNA of the CDR3: TGTGCCAGTAGTATCGACATCTTGAACACTGAAGCTTTCTTT. Encoded protein: CASSIDILNTEAFF.

This chain connects TRBV28 to TRBJ1-1; 7 positions agree with TRBD1. The germline gives CDR1 MDHEN, CDR2 SYDVKM. The CDR3 is 15 amino acids. The V and J ends lost 3 bases and 4 bases, in that order; junction bases with no gene match: 8. The CDR3 loop is CASSFRRGLGTEAFF. CDR3 sequence (DNA): TGTGCCAGCAGTTTTCGAAGGGGGCTGGGCACTGAAGCTTTCTTT.

This clone was recorded only once. The CDR3 DNA sequence: TGTGCCAGCAGCCAAGCAGGGGAGGGAACTGAAGCTTTCTTT. It is translated as CASSQAGEGTEAFF. The V and J genes are TRBV3-1 (or the pseudogene TRBV3-2) and TRBJ1-1; D may be TRBD1 (6 bases). Germline assignment: CDR1 LGHDT and CDR2 YNNKEL (reference sequence). Between the trimmed V and J ends, which lost 1 base and 5 bases, there was a span of 11 bases. CDR3 size: 14 residues.

The chain joins TRBV15 to TRBJ1-5, with 8 bases identical to TRBD1. CDR1 is LNHNV and CDR2 is YYDKDF in the germline V gene (reference sequence). This CDR3 has 15 residues. J lost 4 bases, V lost 1 base, and 3 bases had no gene match. The CDR3: CATSRGQGRNQPQHF. The CDR3 DNA reads TGTGCCACCAGCAGAGGACAGGGGAGGAATCAGCCCCAGCATTTT.

The chain links TRBV21-1 to TRBJ1-5. TRBV21-1 has pseudogene status. This CDR3 is built from 15 residues. DNA of the CDR3: TGTGCCAGCAGCAAAAGGCGACGGGTAAATCAGCCCCAGCATTTT. Translated, it gives CASSKRRRVNQPQHF.

The rearrangement uses TRBV5-1 and TRBJ2-2; perhaps TRBD1 as D (8 bases). Trimming stripped 4 bases from V and 3 bases from J, with 13 bases between. The CDR3 covers 15 residues. Germline V gives CDR1 SGHRS, CDR2 YFSETQ. The CDR3 bases are TGCGCCAGCAGCGTCACAGGGGGGGACACCGGGGAGCTGTTTTTT. Amino acid sequence: CASSVTGGDTGELFF.

The chain links TRBV11-2 to TRBJ2-5; no definite D call. The germline CDR1 and CDR2 sequences are SGHAT and FQNNGV. Between the trimmed V and J ends, which lost 5 bases and 5 bases, there was a span of 6 bases. The CDR3 extends over 11 amino acids. The CDR3 reads CASSHGETQYF. CDR3 DNA sequence: TGTGCCAGCAGCCACGGGGAGACCCAGTACTTC.